Sequencing of this T cell receptor (beta chain) was carried out in a study of cytomegalovirus exposure and HLA in healthy donors. PCR involved 60 Vbeta and 13 Jbeta primers. The table came from immunoSEQ multiplex PCR; TCRdb's copy has only in-frame clones and leaves some out. The sample spans tens of thousands of clones; the ten largest clones claim 3.5% to 4%. As regards this clone: What it binds is not known.

Germline CDR1 is KGHSH and CDR2 is LQKENI. The CDR3 is 16 residues long. Losses at the gene ends were 5 bases for V and 0 bases for J; bases not matched to a gene: 6. General study findings and limits: Roughly uniform depth of sequencing across donors was assumed in presence/absence analyses. A previous analysis found most TCR beta V segments productive roughly 87% or roughly 30% of the time. The investigators catalogued 150 or so TCR beta chains as cytomegalovirus-associated.

The sequence came from a female donor in good health and CMV-seropositive. Input material: PBMCs. This chain links TRBV18 with TRBJ2-2, with 7 bases fitting TRBD1. The CDR3 coding sequence is TGTGCCAGCTCAGCCTCCACAGGGGCGAACACCGGGGAGCTGTTTTTT. Amino acids: CASSASTGANTGELFF.